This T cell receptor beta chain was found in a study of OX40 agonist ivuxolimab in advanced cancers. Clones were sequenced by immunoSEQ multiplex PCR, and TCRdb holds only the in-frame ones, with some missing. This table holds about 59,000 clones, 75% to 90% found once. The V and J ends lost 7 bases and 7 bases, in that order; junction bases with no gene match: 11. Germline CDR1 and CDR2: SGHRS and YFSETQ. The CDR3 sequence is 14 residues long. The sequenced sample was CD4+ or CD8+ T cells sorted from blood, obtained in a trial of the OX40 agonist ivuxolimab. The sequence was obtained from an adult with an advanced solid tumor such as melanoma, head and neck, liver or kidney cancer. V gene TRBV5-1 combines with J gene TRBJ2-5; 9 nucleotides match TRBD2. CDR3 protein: CASSEREAGRTQYF. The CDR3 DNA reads TGCGCCAGCTCGGAGCGGGAGGCCGGCAGGACCCAGTACTTC.